The source of this T cell receptor beta chain is a study of blood T cell repertoires in COVID-19. For the study at large: COVID-19 samples, acute and convalescent, were from the United States, Italy and Spain. The analysed material was cDNA or gDNA that came from T cells, B-cell-depleted T cells, or PBMCs.

Profiled with immunoSEQ multiplex PCR; TCRdb holds only in-frame clones, not every one. The table records around 190,000 clones, 76% of them present only once. The CDR3 has 16 residues. CDR1 GTSNPN and CDR2 SVGIG come from the germline V gene (reference sequence). The V gene end was trimmed by 3 bases and the J gene end by 4 bases; junction bases not matched to a gene: 10. The participants were between about 18 and 89 years old and came from under 25 US areas. The sequence derives from a woman aged 45-65 years with acute COVID-19. The chain couples TRBV30 to TRBJ1-2, with TRBD1 identical over 11 bases. The source material was PBMCs or T cells enriched from blood (not recorded which). The CDR3 loop is CAWRPRWTGGLYGYTF. The CDR3 DNA reads as TGTGCCTGGAGGCCTCGATGGACAGGGGGCCTCTATGGCTACACCTTC.